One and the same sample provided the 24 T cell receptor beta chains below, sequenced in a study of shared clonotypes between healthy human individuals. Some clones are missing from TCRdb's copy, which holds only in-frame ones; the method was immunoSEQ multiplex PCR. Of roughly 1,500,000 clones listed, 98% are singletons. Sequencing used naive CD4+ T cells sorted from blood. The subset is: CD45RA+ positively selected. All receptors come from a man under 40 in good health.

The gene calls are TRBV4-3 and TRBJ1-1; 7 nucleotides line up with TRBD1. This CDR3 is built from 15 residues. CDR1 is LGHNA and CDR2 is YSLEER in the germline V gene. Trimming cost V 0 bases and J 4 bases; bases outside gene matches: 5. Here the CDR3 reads CASSQDEGAATEAFF. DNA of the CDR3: TGCGCCAGCAGCCAAGATGAGGGGGCGGCCACTGAAGCTTTCTTT.

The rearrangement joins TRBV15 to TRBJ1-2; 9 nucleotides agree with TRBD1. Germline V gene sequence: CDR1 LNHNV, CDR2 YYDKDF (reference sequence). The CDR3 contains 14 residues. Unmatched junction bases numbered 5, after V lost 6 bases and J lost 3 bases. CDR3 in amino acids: CATSGTGPYYGYTF. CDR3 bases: TGTGCCACCAGTGGGACAGGGCCTTACTATGGCTACACCTTC.

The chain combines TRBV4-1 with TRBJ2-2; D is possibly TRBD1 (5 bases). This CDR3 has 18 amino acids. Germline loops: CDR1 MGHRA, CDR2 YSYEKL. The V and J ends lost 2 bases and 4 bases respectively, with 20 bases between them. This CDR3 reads CASSQISTVLGVTGELFF. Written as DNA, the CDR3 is TGCGCCAGCAGCCAAATATCAACTGTCTTAGGGGTCACCGGGGAGCTGTTTTTT.

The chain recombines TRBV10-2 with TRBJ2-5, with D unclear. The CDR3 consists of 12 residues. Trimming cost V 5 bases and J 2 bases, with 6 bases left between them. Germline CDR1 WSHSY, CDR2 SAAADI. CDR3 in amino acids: CASSRVQETQYF. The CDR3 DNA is TGCGCCAGCAGTAGGGTACAAGAGACCCAGTACTTC.

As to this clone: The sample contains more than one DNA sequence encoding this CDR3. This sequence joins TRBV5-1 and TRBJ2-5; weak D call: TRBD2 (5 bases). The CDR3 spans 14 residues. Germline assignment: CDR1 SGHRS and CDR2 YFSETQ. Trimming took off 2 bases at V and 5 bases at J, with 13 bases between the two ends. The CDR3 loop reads CASSLEGRGETQYF. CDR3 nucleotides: TGCGCCAGCAGCTTAGAGGGTAGAGGGGAGACCCAGTACTTC.

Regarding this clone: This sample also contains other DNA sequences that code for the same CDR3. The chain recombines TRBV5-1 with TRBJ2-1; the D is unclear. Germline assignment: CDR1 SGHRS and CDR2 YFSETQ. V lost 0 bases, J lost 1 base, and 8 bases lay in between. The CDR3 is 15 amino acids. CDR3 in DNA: TGCGCCAGCAGCTTGGGTGGGCCTTCCTACAATGAGCAGTTCTTC. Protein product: CASSLGGPSYNEQFF.

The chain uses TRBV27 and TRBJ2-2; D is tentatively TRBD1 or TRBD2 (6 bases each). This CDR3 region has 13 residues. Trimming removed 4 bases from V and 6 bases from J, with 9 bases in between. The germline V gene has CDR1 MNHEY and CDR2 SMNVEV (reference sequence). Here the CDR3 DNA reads TGTGCCAGCAGTTACAGGGAGGCCGGGGAGCTGTTTTTT. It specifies CASSYREAGELFF.

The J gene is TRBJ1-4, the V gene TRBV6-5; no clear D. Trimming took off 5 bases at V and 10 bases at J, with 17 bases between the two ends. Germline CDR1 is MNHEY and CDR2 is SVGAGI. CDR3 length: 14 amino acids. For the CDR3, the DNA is TGTGCCAGCAGTCCTCTGGGTACCGATGGAAAACTGTTTTTT. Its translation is CASSPLGTDGKLFF.

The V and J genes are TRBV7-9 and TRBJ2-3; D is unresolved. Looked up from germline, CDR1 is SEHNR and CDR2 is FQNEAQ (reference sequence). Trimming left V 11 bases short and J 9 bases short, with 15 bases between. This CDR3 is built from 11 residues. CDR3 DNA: TGTGCCGTCGCTGGGGAACAAACGCAGTATTTT. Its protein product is CAVAGEQTQYF. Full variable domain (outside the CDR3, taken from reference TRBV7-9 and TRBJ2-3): DTGVSQNPRHKITKRGQNVTFRCDPISEHNRLYWYRQTLGQGPEFLTYFQNEAQLEKSRLLSDRFSAERPKGSFSTLEIQRTEQGDSAMYLCAVAGEQTQYFGPGTRLTVL.

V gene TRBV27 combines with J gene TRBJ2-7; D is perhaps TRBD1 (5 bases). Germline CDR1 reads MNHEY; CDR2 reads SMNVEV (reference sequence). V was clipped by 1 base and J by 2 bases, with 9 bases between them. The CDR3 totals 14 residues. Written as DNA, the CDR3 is TGTGCCAGCAGTTTATACCAGGGTCCCTACGAGCAGTACTTC. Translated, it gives CASSLYQGPYEQYF.

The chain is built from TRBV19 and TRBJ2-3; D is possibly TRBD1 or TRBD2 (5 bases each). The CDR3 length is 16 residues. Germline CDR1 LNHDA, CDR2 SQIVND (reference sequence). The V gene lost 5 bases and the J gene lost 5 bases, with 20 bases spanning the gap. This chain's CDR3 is CASSPLYPQRGDTQYF. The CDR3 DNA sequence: TGTGCCAGTAGTCCCCTTTACCCCCAGAGGGGAGATACGCAGTATTTT.

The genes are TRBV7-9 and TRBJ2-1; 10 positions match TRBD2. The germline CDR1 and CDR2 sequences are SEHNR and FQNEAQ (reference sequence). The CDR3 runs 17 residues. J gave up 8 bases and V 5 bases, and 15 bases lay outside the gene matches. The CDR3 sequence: CASSRTLAGVDVDEQFF. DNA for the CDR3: TGTGCCAGCAGCCGAACTCTAGCGGGAGTAGACGTGGATGAGCAGTTCTTC.

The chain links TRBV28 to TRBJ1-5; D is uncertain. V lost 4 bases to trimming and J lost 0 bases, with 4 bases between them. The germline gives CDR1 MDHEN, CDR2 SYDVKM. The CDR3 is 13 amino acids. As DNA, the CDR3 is TGTGCCAGCAGTTGGGATAGCAATCAGCCCCAGCATTTT. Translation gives CASSWDSNQPQHF.

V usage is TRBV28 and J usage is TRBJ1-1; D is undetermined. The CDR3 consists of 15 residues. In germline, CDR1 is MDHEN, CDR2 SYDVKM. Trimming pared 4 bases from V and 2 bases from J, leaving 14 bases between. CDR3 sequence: CASSSHRSLNTEAFF. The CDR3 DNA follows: TGTGCCAGCAGTTCCCATAGGAGTTTAAACACTGAAGCTTTCTTT.

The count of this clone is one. CDR3 coding DNA: TGCGCCAGCAGAAGTAGCGCACAAGAGACCCAGTACTTC. Its protein product is CASRSSAQETQYF. The V gene is TRBV5-1, the J gene TRBJ2-5; the D gene is possibly TRBD2 (5 bases). Germline V gives CDR1 SGHRS, CDR2 YFSETQ. Deletions cut 5 bases from V and 2 bases from J, with 10 bases between. CDR3 length equals 13 residues.

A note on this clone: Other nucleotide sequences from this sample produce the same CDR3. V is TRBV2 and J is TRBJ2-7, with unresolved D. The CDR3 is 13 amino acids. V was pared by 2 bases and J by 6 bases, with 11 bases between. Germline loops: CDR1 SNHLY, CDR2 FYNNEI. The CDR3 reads CASSESQLGEQYF. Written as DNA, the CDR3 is TGTGCCAGCAGTGAATCCCAATTGGGCGAGCAGTACTTC.

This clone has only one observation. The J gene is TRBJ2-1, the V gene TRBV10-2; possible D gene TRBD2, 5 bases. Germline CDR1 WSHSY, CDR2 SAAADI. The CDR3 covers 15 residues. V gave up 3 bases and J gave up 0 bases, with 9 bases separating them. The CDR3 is CASSDSGSSYNEQFF. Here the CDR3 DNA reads TGCGCCAGCAGTGATAGTGGGAGCTCCTACAATGAGCAGTTCTTC.

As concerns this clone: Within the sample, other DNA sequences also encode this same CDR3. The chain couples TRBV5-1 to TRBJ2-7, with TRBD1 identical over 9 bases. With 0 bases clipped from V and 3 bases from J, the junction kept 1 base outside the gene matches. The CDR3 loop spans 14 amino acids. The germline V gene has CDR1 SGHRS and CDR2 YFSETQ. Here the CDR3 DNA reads TGCGCCAGCAGCTTGGAGGGACAGGGCTACGAGCAGTACTTC. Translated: CASSLEGQGYEQYF. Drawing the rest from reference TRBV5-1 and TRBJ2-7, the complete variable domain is KAGVTQTPRYLIKTRGQQVTLSCSPISGHRSVSWYQQTPGQGLQFLFEYFSETQRNKGNFPGRFSGRQFSNSRSEMNVSTLELGDSALYLCASSLEGQGYEQYFGPGTRLTVT.

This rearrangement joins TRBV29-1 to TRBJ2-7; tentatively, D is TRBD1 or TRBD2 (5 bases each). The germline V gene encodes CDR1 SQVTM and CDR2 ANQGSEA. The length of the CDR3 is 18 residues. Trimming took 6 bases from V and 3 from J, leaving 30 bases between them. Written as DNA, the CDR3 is TGCAGCGTAGTGACGGTAGCTCGGGGACCGACTGGGTTCTACGAGCAGTACTTC. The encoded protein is CSVVTVARGPTGFYEQYF.

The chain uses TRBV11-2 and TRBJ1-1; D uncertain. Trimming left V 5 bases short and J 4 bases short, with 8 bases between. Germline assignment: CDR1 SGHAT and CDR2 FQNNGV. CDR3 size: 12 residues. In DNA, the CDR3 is TGTGCCAGCAGCGCTTTACCCACTGAAGCTTTCTTT. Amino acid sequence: CASSALPTEAFF.

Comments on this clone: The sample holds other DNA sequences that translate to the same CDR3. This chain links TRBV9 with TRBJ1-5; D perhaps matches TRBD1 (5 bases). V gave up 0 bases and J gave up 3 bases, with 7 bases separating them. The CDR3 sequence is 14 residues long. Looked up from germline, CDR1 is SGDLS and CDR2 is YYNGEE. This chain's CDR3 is CASSVGGVNQPQHF. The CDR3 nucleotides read TGTGCCAGCAGCGTAGGGGGGGTCAATCAGCCCCAGCATTTT.

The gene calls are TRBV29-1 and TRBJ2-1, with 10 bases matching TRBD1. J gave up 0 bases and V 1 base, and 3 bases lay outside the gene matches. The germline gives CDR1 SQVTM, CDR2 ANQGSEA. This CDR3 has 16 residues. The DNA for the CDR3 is TGCAGCGTTGAAGGGGGACAGGGGAACTCCTACAATGAGCAGTTCTTC. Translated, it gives CSVEGGQGNSYNEQFF.

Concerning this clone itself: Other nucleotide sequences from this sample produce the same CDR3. The CDR3 sequence: CASSWGRLNTGELFF. Written as DNA, the CDR3 is TGTGCCAGCAGTTGGGGCAGACTTAACACCGGGGAGCTGTTTTTT. The chain is built from TRBV11-2 and TRBJ2-2; D may be TRBD1 (5 bases). V was trimmed by 6 bases and J by 2 bases, leaving 13 bases between them. The CDR3 runs 15 residues. Germline CDR1 is SGHAT and CDR2 is FQNNGV.

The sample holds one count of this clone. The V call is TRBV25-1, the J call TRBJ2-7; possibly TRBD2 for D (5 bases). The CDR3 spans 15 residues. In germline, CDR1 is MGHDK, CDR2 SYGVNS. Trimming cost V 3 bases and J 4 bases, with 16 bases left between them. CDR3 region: CASSDATVKRYEQYF. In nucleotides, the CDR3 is TGTGCCAGCAGTGACGCAACCGTAAAGCGGTACGAGCAGTACTTC.